This entry lists 7 T cell receptor beta chains sequenced from one sample in a study of CD8 T cells in ankylosing spondylitis. Antigen specificity for these receptors is unknown. General study findings and limits: It appeared that ankylosing spondylitis blood was characterized by a TCR beta motif of several highly homologous variants.

TCRdb re-called the 5' RACE reads with MiXCR, one entry per CDR3 protein. The sample has about 840,000 distinct CDR3 sequences, 12% seen once; the top ten hold 0.51%. The specimen was blood, either unsorted or a sorted T cell fraction (not recorded which). Every receptor here comes from a male donor with ankylosing spondylitis.

The CDR3 reads CSAYAWVTEAFF. Here the CDR3 DNA reads TGCAGTGCGTATGCGTGGGTTACTGAAGCTTTCTTT. The chain links TRBV20-1 to TRBJ1-1; the D is unclear. Germline CDR1 and CDR2: DFQATT and SNEGSKA (reference sequence). The V end was cut by 6 bases, the J end by 5 bases, with 13 bases between. The CDR3 is 12 residues long.

Points on this clonotype: A single base separates this from a much larger clone, so it may be a read error. The J gene is TRBJ2-5, the V gene TRBV11-2; D possibly corresponds to TRBD1 (6 bases). The V and J ends lost 3 bases and 5 bases respectively, with 10 bases between them. Germline values: CDR1 SGHAT, CDR2 FQNNGV. The CDR3 loop spans 13 amino acids. CDR3 sequence reads: CASSFGQRETQYF. DNA of the CDR3: TGTGCCAGCAGCTTCGGACAGAGGGAGACCCAGTACTTC.

Many counts were recorded for this clonotype. The chain combines TRBV7-9 with TRBJ1-5; D uncertain. V was cut by 11 bases and J by 5 bases, with 16 bases left in between. Per germline, CDR1 SEHNR and CDR2 FQNEAQ (reference sequence). This CDR3 has 13 residues. CDR3 sequence: CAVDEVGDQPQHF. The CDR3 DNA follows: TGTGCCGTGGACGAGGTAGGAGATCAGCCCCAGCATTTT.

The chain is built from TRBV6-1 and TRBJ2-2; D is tentatively TRBD1 or TRBD2 (5 bases each). The CDR3 consists of 14 residues. CDR1 and CDR2 from the germline V gene are MNHNS and SASEGT. The ends were cut back, 8 bases at V and 4 bases at J, with 14 bases in the middle. The CDR3 nucleotides read TGTGCCAGCTCCGCGTCAGGGACCACCGGGGAGCTGTTTTTT. Its protein is CASSASGTTGELFF.

This clonotype was found many times. The gene calls are TRBV12-3 or TRBV12-4 and TRBJ1-5, with TRBD1 as a possible D gene (5 bases). V was shortened by 3 bases and J by 0 bases, with 9 bases between the two germline ends. This CDR3 is 15 amino acids long. The CDR3 protein is CASSFPGYSNQPQHF. CDR3 DNA sequence: TGTGCCAGCAGTTTCCCAGGGTATAGCAATCAGCCCCAGCATTTT.

This clonotype was counted a few times. A junction boundary mismatches the germline segment, possibly from a read error. J is TRBJ2-1 and V is TRBV30, with 7 positions matching TRBD2. The CDR3 consists of 13 residues. CDR1 is GTSNPN and CDR2 is SVGIG in the germline V gene (reference sequence). For the CDR3, the DNA is TGCTCGGGCGGGGGAGGCTCCTACAATGAGCAGTTCTTC. Its translation: CSGGGGSYNEQFF.

CDR3 sequence reads: CASSYSRLARGEQFF. The CDR3 region has the DNA TGTGCCAGCAGTTACTCGAGGCTAGCGAGGGGTGAGCAGTTCTTC. This rearrangement joins TRBV6-5 to TRBJ2-1, with D possibly TRBD2 on 6 matching bases. This CDR3 has 15 residues. Germline V gene sequence: CDR1 MNHEY, CDR2 SVGAGI. The V end lost 0 bases, the J end lost 9 bases, and 15 bases lay between the germline ends.